The rows below give T cell receptor beta chains drawn from one sample of a study of response to subunit inactivated influenza vaccine. TCRdb re-derived calls from the RT-PCR reads in MiXCR, one entry per CDR3 protein. The table includes around 570,000 distinct CDR3 sequences, about 11% detected once. These data were also reused for a study on T cells expressing NK-cell markers.

Material: PBMCs from blood, obtained on the day of vaccination. All receptors come from a man aged 45 to 65 who received an inactivated influenza vaccine. The CDR3 runs from the conserved cysteine through the conserved F or W.

J: TRBJ2-2; V: TRBV3-1; CDR3: CASSHSLVDTGELFF
J: TRBJ2-3; V: TRBV15; CDR3: CATSRASPTDTQYF
J: TRBJ2-7; V: TRBV6-2/TRBV6-3; CDR3: CASGLTGESYEQYF
J: TRBJ2-1; V: TRBV4-1; CDR3: CASSQQVVNEQFF
J: TRBJ2-5; V: TRBV6-5; CDR3: CASSYFSRGGEGETQYF
J: TRBJ2-1; V: TRBV6-1; CDR3: CASAQSSGGPTYRINEQFF
J: TRBJ2-7; V: TRBV6-5; CDR3: CASSYGSEHYEQYF
J: TRBJ2-1; V: TRBV20-1; CDR3: CSASGQGGLAGPYIYNEQFF
J: TRBJ2-3; V: TRBV7-9; CDR3: CASSNLAGGPSDTQYF
J: TRBJ2-2; V: TRBV5-4; CDR3: CASSWTSGSRFTGELFF
J: TRBJ1-5; V: TRBV7-2; CDR3: CASSLARLGNQPQHF
J: TRBJ2-7; V: TRBV2; CDR3: CASSDDLGFNEQYF
J: TRBJ1-6; V: TRBV5-6; CDR3: CASSARQGGNSPLHF
J: TRBJ2-7; V: TRBV11-2; CDR3: CASRPSGRTIYEQYF
J: TRBJ2-3; V: TRBV12-3/TRBV12-4; CDR3: CASSPPTSGASTDTQYF
J: TRBJ1-4; V: TRBV7-9; CDR3: CASSTFGATNEKLFF
J: TRBJ2-2; V: TRBV7-2; CDR3: CASRGGTYTGELFF
J: TRBJ1-5; V: TRBV28; CDR3: CASSSTGTGINQPQHF
J: TRBJ2-7; V: TRBV19; CDR3: CASKGTIASYEQYF
J: TRBJ2-5; V: TRBV7-8; CDR3: CASSLQKETQYF
J: TRBJ1-5; V: TRBV28; CDR3: CASSLLVSNQPQHF
J: TRBJ2-1; V: TRBV3-1; CDR3: CASSQDRTSGTNEQFF
J: TRBJ2-5; V: TRBV2; CDR3: CASSVFEQETQYF
J: TRBJ1-1; V: TRBV2; CDR3: CASSEVTARNTEAFF
J: TRBJ1-1; V: TRBV2; CDR3: CASSRQGTAEAFF
J: TRBJ2-1; V: TRBV24-1; CDR3: CATSDGQGRSEQFF
J: TRBJ2-7; V: TRBV21-1; CDR3: CASSPQGAAYEQYF
J: TRBJ2-1; V: TRBV9; CDR3: CASSVGGGDSYNEQFF
J: TRBJ2-2; V: TRBV4-3; CDR3: CASSQVWGANTGELFF
J: TRBJ2-5; V: TRBV15; CDR3: CATSRGTGEAQETQYF
J: TRBJ2-7; V: TRBV7-2; CDR3: CASRSPGTGDEQYF
J: TRBJ2-7; V: TRBV28; CDR3: CASSSTGALKYEQYF
J: TRBJ1-3; V: TRBV7-9; CDR3: CASSLPIEGTIYF
J: TRBJ2-7; V: TRBV20-1; CDR3: CSARDGQSSYEQYF
J: TRBJ2-3; V: TRBV25-1; CDR3: CASSKTGLWGDTQYF
J: TRBJ1-3; V: TRBV20-1; CDR3: CSARAGGDTIYF
J: TRBJ1-1; V: TRBV10-2; CDR3: CASKRTDYTEAFF
J: TRBJ2-1; V: TRBV6-1; CDR3: CASRGNRVDGEQFF
J: TRBJ2-7; V: TRBV27; CDR3: CASSLVGVGPYEQYF
J: TRBJ1-4; V: TRBV20-1; CDR3: CSARDLSAGKNEKLFF
J: TRBJ2-4; V: TRBV7-2; CDR3: CASSSQGAAGSKNIQYF
J: TRBJ2-2; V: TRBV6-7; CDR3: CASSYSKQGNYVRLPNTGELFF
J: TRBJ2-7; V: TRBV7-3; CDR3: CASSLFLRGEQYF
J: TRBJ1-1; V: TRBV24-1; CDR3: CATSTGVNTEAFF
J: TRBJ2-7; V: TRBV27; CDR3: CASSLLVQGETGTYEQYF
J: TRBJ2-1; V: TRBV5-6; CDR3: CASSNPGLAGDNEQFF
J: TRBJ2-3; V: TRBV20-1; CDR3: CSATSGSSTDTQYF
J: TRBJ1-5; V: TRBV6-2/TRBV6-3; CDR3: CASRADTTTQPQHF
J: TRBJ2-3; V: TRBV7-8; CDR3: CASSPIAGGPSTDTQYF